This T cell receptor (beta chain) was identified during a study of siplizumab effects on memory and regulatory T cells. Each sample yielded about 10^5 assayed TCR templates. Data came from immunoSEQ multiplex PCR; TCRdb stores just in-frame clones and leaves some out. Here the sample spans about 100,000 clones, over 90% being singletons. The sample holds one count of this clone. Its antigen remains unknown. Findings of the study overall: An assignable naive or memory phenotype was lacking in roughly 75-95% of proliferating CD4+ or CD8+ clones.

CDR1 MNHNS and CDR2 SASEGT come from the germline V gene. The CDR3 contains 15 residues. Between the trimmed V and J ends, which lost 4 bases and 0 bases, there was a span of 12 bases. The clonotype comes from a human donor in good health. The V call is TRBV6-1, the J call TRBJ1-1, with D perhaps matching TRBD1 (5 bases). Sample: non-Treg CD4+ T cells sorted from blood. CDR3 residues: CASSGLQVLNTEAFF. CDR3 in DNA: TGTGCCAGCAGTGGACTACAGGTCTTGAACACTGAAGCTTTCTTT.